These 20 T cell receptor beta chains share one sample of origin, sequenced in a study of identical twins. One entry per CDR3 protein, called by TCRdb with MiXCR from the 5' RACE reads. Counted here are about 700,000 distinct CDR3 sequences, roughly 6% occurring once; the ten biggest clones make up 1.5% to 2%. Sequencing input: naive T cells sorted from blood. The receptors stem from a young man in good health.

The chain combines TRBV6-5 with TRBJ2-1; 7 bases map to TRBD2. CDR1 and CDR2 from the germline V gene are MNHEY and SVGAGI. CDR3 length: 12 residues. With 5 bases clipped from V and 16 bases from J, the junction kept 11 bases outside the gene matches. This CDR3 is CASSPLEGGPFF. DNA for the CDR3: TGTGCCAGCAGTCCACTCGAGGGAGGGCCCTTCTTC.

At least ten counts were recorded for this clonotype. This chain links TRBV29-1 with TRBJ2-3; D call uncertain. V gave up 5 bases and J gave up 2 bases, with 8 bases separating them. The germline CDR1 and CDR2 sequences are SQVTM and ANQGSEA. The length of the CDR3 is 12 residues. For the CDR3, the DNA is TGCAGCGTTAGTGGGAACACAGATACGCAGTATTTT. This sequence encodes CSVSGNTDTQYF.

This clonotype was seen at least ten times. V and J are TRBV12-3 or TRBV12-4 and TRBJ2-2, with D perhaps TRBD1 (6 bases). CDR3 length equals 14 residues. Trimming stripped 4 bases from V and 1 base from J, with 7 bases between. CDR3 protein: CASSWGQNTGELFF. In DNA form, the CDR3 reads TGTGCCAGCAGTTGGGGACAGAACACCGGGGAGCTGTTTTTT.

In its sample, this clonotype was seen a few times. Being one base from a much bigger clone, this may be a read error. CDR3 DNA sequence: TGCGCCAGCAGCACGGGACTAGCGGGAGTAAACACCGGGGAGCTGTTTTTT. Amino acid sequence: CASSTGLAGVNTGELFF. The V gene is TRBV5-1, the J gene TRBJ2-2; 14 bases align to TRBD2. Losses at the gene ends were 4 bases for V and 2 bases for J; bases not matched to a gene: 4. Germline CDR1 SGHRS, CDR2 YFSETQ. The CDR3 has 17 residues.

This clonotype occurred many times. The chain is built from TRBV12-3 or TRBV12-4 and TRBJ1-5, with D perhaps TRBD1 (5 bases). There are 14 residues in the CDR3. Trimming pared 0 bases from V and 9 bases from J, leaving 12 bases between. The CDR3 here is CASSLAGRLTPQHF. CDR3 coding DNA: TGTGCCAGCAGTTTAGCGGGACGTCTGACGCCCCAGCATTTT.

The table lists this clonotype with many counts. CDR3: CASSFSGEGNTIYF. The CDR3 region has the DNA TGTGCCAGCAGTTTCTCGGGGGAGGGAAACACCATATATTTT. The chain joins TRBV12-3 or TRBV12-4 to TRBJ1-3; TRBD1 is a possible D gene (5 bases). Trimming removed 3 bases at V and 4 bases at J, with 10 bases between. The CDR3 spans 14 residues.

This clonotype was recorded at least ten times. This sequence joins TRBV15 and TRBJ2-1; 8 nucleotides match TRBD2. The CDR3 length is 16 residues. Trimming at V came to 0 bases and at J to 3 bases, leaving 4 bases not matched to a gene. Germline CDR1 is LNHNV and CDR2 is YYDKDF (reference sequence). This chain's CDR3 is CATSRDSGGDYNEQFF. The CDR3 DNA is TGTGCCACCAGCAGAGATTCGGGGGGGGACTACAATGAGCAGTTCTTC.

The V call is TRBV12-5, the J call TRBJ2-3; 13 bases are a match to TRBD2. With 6 bases clipped from V and 5 bases from J, the junction kept 8 bases outside the gene matches. Germline V gene sequence: CDR1 LGHNT, CDR2 FRNRAP. This CDR3 is built from 16 residues. The CDR3 nucleotides are TGTGCTAGTGGCCTACTAGCGGGAGGGCCTCGAGATACGCAGTATTTT. Translating it yields CASGLLAGGPRDTQYF.

The sample holds many counts of this clonotype. The J gene is TRBJ2-1, the V gene TRBV20-1, with 8 bases that match TRBD2. V trimming: 5 bases; J trimming: 6 bases; junction bases outside the gene matches: 6. The CDR3 spans 13 residues. CDR1 is DFQATT and CDR2 is SNEGSKA in the germline V gene (reference sequence). CDR3 residues: CSAPGTRGNEQFF. The CDR3 region has the DNA TGCAGTGCTCCCGGGACTAGAGGCAATGAGCAGTTCTTC.

In its sample, this clonotype was seen many times. The rearrangement uses TRBV6-2 or TRBV6-3 and TRBJ2-4, with a tentative D call TRBD1 (6 bases). The germline V gene encodes CDR1 MNHEY and CDR2 SVGEGT. V lost 2 bases and J lost 8, with 19 bases in between. This CDR3 comprises 16 residues. CDR3 in amino acids: CASSYSRGRGWDIQYF. The DNA of the CDR3 is TGTGCCAGCAGTTACAGCAGGGGCCGTGGATGGGACATTCAGTACTTC.

This clonotype was seen at least ten times. The rearrangement joins TRBV5-1 to TRBJ2-2; 8 positions agree with TRBD1. Germline V gene sequence: CDR1 SGHRS, CDR2 YFSETQ. Trimming removed 4 bases from V and 6 bases from J; junction bases left unmatched: 17. The CDR3 consists of 18 residues. For the CDR3, the DNA is TGCGCCAGCAGCGCGGCCCGAAGCGGACAGGGTAGTGCCGGGGAGCTGTTTTTT. This codes for CASSAARSGQGSAGELFF.

The gene calls are TRBV4-1 and TRBJ2-1; D tentatively fits TRBD1 or TRBD2 (5 bases each). The CDR3 extends over 11 amino acids. The germline V gene encodes CDR1 MGHRA and CDR2 YSYEKL. With 2 bases removed from V and 15 bases from J, the gap between germline ends came to 11 bases. CDR3 amino acids: CASSQYGAPFF. In DNA, the CDR3 is TGCGCCAGCAGCCAATACGGGGCACCGTTCTTC.

This clonotype was observed at least ten times. The chain uses TRBV12-3 or TRBV12-4 and TRBJ2-1, with D unclear. The CDR3 covers 14 residues. V shed 1 base and J shed 6 bases, with 10 bases lying between them. The chain's CDR3 is CASSLEASGNEQFF. Here the CDR3 DNA reads TGTGCCAGCAGTTTAGAGGCTAGTGGCAATGAGCAGTTCTTC.

With respect to this clonotype: With a much larger clone just one base away, this may be a read error. Lacking the conserved final phenylalanine or tryptophan, this CDR3 likely reflects a read error. The CDR3 is CASKPGYDEQFS. DNA of the CDR3: TGTGCCAGCAAGCCCGGGTACGATGAGCAGTTCTCC. The chain links TRBV27 to TRBJ2-1; D remains ambiguous. Germline lookup yields CDR1 MNHEY and CDR2 SMNVEV (reference sequence). The CDR3 has 12 residues. The V end lost 7 bases, the J end lost 8 bases, and 12 bases lay between the germline ends.

This clonotype was seen many times. The chain links TRBV4-3 to TRBJ1-1; tentatively, D is TRBD1 (6 bases). Trimming took 6 bases from V and 7 from J, leaving 9 bases between them. Germline CDR1 is LGHNA and CDR2 is YSLEER. CDR3 length: 11 amino acids. CDR3 in DNA: TGCGCCAGCAGACAGGGAGTTGAAGCTTTCTTT. Translated: CASRQGVEAFF.

The V and J genes are TRBV24-1 and TRBJ2-1; D uncertain. The germline V gene encodes CDR1 KGHDR and CDR2 SFDVKD. V shed 4 bases and J shed 10 bases, with 10 bases lying between them. The CDR3 has 12 amino acids. This CDR3 reads CATSESGPEQFF. The CDR3 DNA follows: TGTGCCACCAGTGAATCTGGACCCGAGCAGTTCTTC.

Regarding this clonotype: A junction boundary mismatches the germline segment, possibly from a read error. The rearrangement links TRBV12-3 or TRBV12-4 to TRBJ2-1, with 10 bases identical to TRBD2. This CDR3 has 16 residues. In nucleotides, the CDR3 is TGTGCCAGCAGTGTAGCGGGAGGTGCCTCCTACAATGAGCAGTTCTTC. Protein sequence: CASSVAGGASYNEQFF.

This clonotype was seen only a few times. V gene TRBV7-2 combines with J gene TRBJ2-3; D unclear. Trimming took 3 bases from V and 2 from J, leaving 9 bases between them. There are 14 residues in the CDR3. CDR1 and CDR2 (germline): SGHTA, FQGNSA. This CDR3 reads CASSFNFYTDTQYF. In DNA form, the CDR3 reads TGTGCCAGCAGCTTTAACTTTTACACAGATACGCAGTATTTT.

This clonotype has more than one count but fewer than ten. V is TRBV4-2 and J is TRBJ2-3; D is possibly TRBD2 (6 bases). Per the germline V gene, CDR1 is LGHNA and CDR2 is YNFKEQ. There are 17 residues in the CDR3. Trimming cost V 4 bases and J 4 bases, with 21 bases left between them. CDR3 sequence (DNA): TGTGCCAGCAGCCCGGGGTCGGCGGGCGGGATCGCAGATACGCAGTATTTT. Translating it yields CASSPGSAGGIADTQYF.

There are a few counts of this clonotype. The V call is TRBV11-1, the J call TRBJ2-7; a possible D gene is TRBD2 (8 bases). CDR1 is SGHAT and CDR2 is FQDESV in the germline V gene (reference sequence). CDR3 length: 18 residues. Trimming took off 5 bases at V and 3 bases at J, with 26 bases between the two ends. CDR3 sequence: CASSRSGGGPPHIYEQYV. CDR3 nucleotide sequence: TGTGCCAGCAGCCGGTCGGGAGGGGGCCCACCCCACATCTACGAGCAGTACGTC.